These 14 T cell receptor beta chains originate from one sample sequenced in a study of OX40 agonist ivuxolimab in advanced cancers. Generated by immunoSEQ multiplex PCR, the TCRdb table keeps only in-frame clones and is missing some. Of about 48,000 clones listed, approximately 87% are singletons. Sequencing used CD4+ or CD8+ T cells sorted from blood, obtained in a trial of the OX40 agonist ivuxolimab. These receptors all stem from an adult with an advanced solid tumor such as melanoma, head and neck, liver or kidney cancer.

The chain's CDR3 is CASSPSGVNTEAFF. The CDR3 DNA is TGTGCCAGCAGCCCAAGCGGCGTGAACACTGAAGCTTTCTTT. The rearrangement uses TRBV7-3 and TRBJ1-1, with D uncertain. This CDR3 has 14 residues. Germline V lookup: CDR1 SGHTA, CDR2 FQGTGA. Trimming pared 5 bases from V and 0 bases from J, leaving 10 bases between.

The CDR3 spells CASSPESGVGNTIYF. CDR3 DNA sequence: TGTGCCAGCAGTCCTGAATCCGGGGTAGGAAACACCATATATTTT. V is TRBV2 and J is TRBJ1-3, with D hard to call. Germline V gene sequence: CDR1 SNHLY, CDR2 FYNNEI. V was pared by 5 bases and J by 4 bases, with 15 bases between. The CDR3 is made up of 15 amino acids.

The chain combines TRBV12-5 with TRBJ1-5; 8 bases agree with TRBD1. The CDR3 sequence is 19 residues long. The germline V gene encodes CDR1 LGHNT and CDR2 FRNRAP. Trimming removed 6 bases from V and 0 bases from J; junction bases left unmatched: 16. In DNA, the CDR3 is TGTGCTAGTGGCCCAAACGACAGGGGCACCATGTATAGCAATCAGCCCCAGCATTTT. This sequence encodes CASGPNDRGTMYSNQPQHF.

The CDR3 DNA reads as TGCGCCAGCAGCCAAGCCAGTGGCGGGAGTTCCTACAATGAGCAGTTCTTC. Translation: CASSQASGGSSYNEQFF. The J gene is TRBJ2-1, the V gene TRBV4-3, with 7 positions matching TRBD2. V was clipped by 1 base and J by 1 base; unmatched bases: 7. This CDR3 comprises 17 residues. CDR1 is LGHNA and CDR2 is YSLEER in the germline V gene.

This clone was counted a few times. The same CDR3 arises from other DNA sequences in this sample as well. The chain is built from TRBV4-3 and TRBJ2-3, with 7 bases that match TRBD2. Trimming at V came to 0 bases and at J to 5 bases, leaving 5 bases not matched to a gene. Germline V gene lookup returns CDR1 LGHNA and CDR2 YSLEER. The CDR3 spans 15 residues. CDR3 nucleotides: TGCGCCAGCAGCCAAGAAAGGACTAGGGTAGATACGCAGTATTTT. Translation gives CASSQERTRVDTQYF.

The rearrangement uses TRBV25-1 and TRBJ2-5; 13 bases are shared with TRBD2. CDR1 is MGHDK and CDR2 is SYGVNS in the germline V gene. J lost 2 bases, V lost 4 bases, and 10 bases had no gene match. This CDR3 has 18 amino acids. This CDR3 reads CASSVRTSGGAFQETQYF. The CDR3 region has the DNA TGTGCCAGCAGTGTTCGGACTAGCGGGGGCGCTTTTCAAGAGACCCAGTACTTC. The whole variable domain, remainder taken from reference TRBV25-1 and TRBJ2-5, is EADIYQTPRYLVIGTGKKITLECSQTMGHDKMYWYQQDPGMELHLIHYSYGVNSTEKGDLSSESTVSRIRTEHFPLTLESARPSHTSQYLCASSVRTSGGAFQETQYFGPGTRLLVL.

This rearrangement joins TRBV5-1 to TRBJ2-2; 8 bases line up with TRBD2. The V and J ends lost 3 bases and 1 base, in that order; junction bases with no gene match: 2. The CDR3 extends over 15 amino acids. Germline CDR1 is SGHRS and CDR2 is YFSETQ. CDR3 sequence: CASSYLAGNTGELFF. In DNA, the CDR3 is TGCGCCAGCAGCTACCTAGCGGGGAACACCGGGGAGCTGTTTTTT.

V is TRBV7-9 and J is TRBJ2-3; 7 bases map to TRBD1. The germline V gene has CDR1 SEHNR and CDR2 FQNEAQ (reference sequence). Trimming cost V 5 bases and J 5 bases; bases outside gene matches: 13. The CDR3 extends over 16 amino acids. The CDR3: CASSMQTGTLEDTQYF. CDR3 DNA: TGTGCCAGCAGCATGCAGACAGGGACGCTGGAAGATACGCAGTATTTT. Full variable domain (outside the CDR3, taken from reference TRBV7-9 and TRBJ2-3): DTGVSQNPRHKITKRGQNVTFRCDPISEHNRLYWYRQTLGQGPEFLTYFQNEAQLEKSRLLSDRFSAERPKGSFSTLEIQRTEQGDSAMYLCASSMQTGTLEDTQYFGPGTRLTVL.

Only one count was recorded for this clone. The V call is TRBV13, the J call TRBJ2-5; D call uncertain. The CDR3 contains 15 residues. Trimming took 2 bases from V and 0 from J, leaving 10 bases between them. Germline CDR1 PRHDT, CDR2 FYEKMQ (reference sequence). The CDR3 region is CASSLYNPNQETQYF. The CDR3 region has the DNA TGTGCCAGCAGCTTATATAACCCAAACCAAGAGACCCAGTACTTC.

The gene calls are TRBV6-5 and TRBJ1-1, with D possibly matching TRBD1 (5 bases). With 6 bases removed from V and 4 bases from J, the gap between germline ends came to 9 bases. The length of the CDR3 is 12 residues. Germline V gives CDR1 MNHEY, CDR2 SVGAGI. CDR3 loop: CASSSGATEAFF. The CDR3 nucleotides are TGTGCCAGCAGCTCCGGGGCCACTGAAGCTTTCTTT.

The CDR3 protein is CATSEPGGSFYEQYF. CDR3 sequence (DNA): TGTGCCACCTCCGAACCCGGAGGATCTTTCTACGAGCAGTACTTC. The rearrangement uses TRBV6-6 and TRBJ2-7; possible D gene TRBD2, 5 bases. Germline CDR1 reads MNHNY; CDR2 reads SVGAGI (reference sequence). With 10 bases removed from V and 3 bases from J, the gap between germline ends came to 22 bases. The CDR3 length is 15 residues.

The J gene is TRBJ2-7, the V gene TRBV5-1; possibly TRBD1 for D (6 bases). The germline CDR1 and CDR2 sequences are SGHRS and YFSETQ. The CDR3 is 14 amino acids. The germline V and J ends were trimmed by 2 bases and 3 bases, with 12 bases remaining between them. The CDR3: CASSFNTGIYEQYF. Written as DNA, the CDR3 is TGCGCCAGCAGCTTTAACACAGGGATCTACGAGCAGTACTTC.

This chain connects TRBV19 to TRBJ2-1; D call uncertain. V lost 3 bases to trimming and J lost 3 bases, with 9 bases between them. This CDR3 spans 14 amino acids. Germline V lookup: CDR1 LNHDA, CDR2 SQIVND (reference sequence). The CDR3 reads CASSIRTLYNEQFF. CDR3 DNA: TGTGCCAGTAGTATTCGGACCCTCTACAATGAGCAGTTCTTC.

The gene calls are TRBV19 and TRBJ2-1; possible D gene TRBD1, 6 bases. V was shortened by 1 base and J by 8 bases, with 12 bases between the two germline ends. Germline V gene sequence: CDR1 LNHDA, CDR2 SQIVND (reference sequence). The CDR3 totals 14 residues. The CDR3 DNA sequence: TGTGCCAGTAGTATAGTAACGAGGACAGATGAGCAGTTCTTC. Amino acids: CASSIVTRTDEQFF.